The 16 T cell receptor beta chains given below trace back to one sample, sequenced in a study of T cell changes during pregnancy in multiple sclerosis. Assay: immunoSEQ multiplex PCR; the TCRdb copy retains only in-frame clones and omits some. The repertoire holds some 93,000 clones, with 92% as singletons. Material: peripheral blood, obtained after pregnancy. The receptor source for this set is a female donor with multiple sclerosis, enrolled in a pregnancy study.

The V call is TRBV28, the J call TRBJ1-1; D is perhaps TRBD1 (6 bases). Germline assignment: CDR1 MDHEN and CDR2 SYDVKM. The CDR3 is made up of 16 amino acids. Trimming took 5 bases from V and 2 from J, leaving 18 bases between them. The CDR3 DNA is TGTGCCAGCAGTGCAGGGGCGATCGTTGTAAACACTGAAGCTTTCTTT. Residues: CASSAGAIVVNTEAFF.

This clone was recorded a few times. The chain carries TRBV30 and TRBJ2-3; D not resolved. V shed 2 bases and J shed 0 bases, with 9 bases lying between them. This CDR3 spans 14 amino acids. Looked up from germline, CDR1 is GTSNPN and CDR2 is SVGIG (reference sequence). The DNA of the CDR3 is TGTGCCTGGAGTCCTCTCTCTAGCACAGATACGCAGTATTTT. It is translated as CAWSPLSSTDTQYF.

The V gene is TRBV7-9, the J gene TRBJ1-2; TRBD1 is a possible D gene (5 bases). This CDR3 is 15 amino acids long. Germline values: CDR1 SEHNR, CDR2 FQNEAQ (reference sequence). The V end was cut by 1 base, the J end by 3 bases, with 12 bases between. This chain's CDR3 is CASSLGVAGHYGYTF. In DNA form, the CDR3 reads TGTGCCAGCAGCTTAGGGGTTGCAGGGCACTATGGCTACACCTTC.

V usage is TRBV7-9 and J usage is TRBJ1-2; TRBD1 matches 9 bases. V lost 3 bases to trimming and J lost 7 bases; unmatched junction nucleotides: 15. This CDR3 is built from 17 residues. From germline, CDR1 is SEHNR and CDR2 FQNEAQ (reference sequence). The CDR3 nucleotides are TGTGCCAGCAGCTTTGGTGGGGGGAGGACAGGGGCGCTTGGCTACACCTTC. This encodes CASSFGGGRTGALGYTF.

This chain joins TRBV4-1 and TRBJ2-7; D is unclear. Germline CDR1 reads MGHRA; CDR2 reads YSYEKL. CDR3 length: 15 residues. With 0 bases removed from V and 2 bases from J, the gap between germline ends came to 11 bases. In DNA, the CDR3 is TGCGCCAGCAGCCAAGAAGCACCGCCCCCCTACGAGCAGTACTTC. Amino acids: CASSQEAPPPYEQYF.

This clone was detected only once. V gene TRBV5-1 combines with J gene TRBJ1-4; 7 bases are a match to TRBD1. CDR1 is SGHRS, CDR2 YFSETQ, per germline. Trimming removed 0 bases from V and 7 bases from J; junction bases left unmatched: 6. The CDR3 totals 15 residues. The CDR3 here is CASSLDEGAAEKLFF. CDR3 coding DNA: TGCGCCAGCAGCTTGGACGAGGGGGCGGCTGAAAAACTGTTTTTT.

The chain employs TRBV30 and TRBJ2-1; 7 bases agree with TRBD2. Germline loops: CDR1 GTSNPN, CDR2 SVGIG (reference sequence). The CDR3 covers 16 residues. With V trimmed by 2 bases and J by 0 bases, 7 bases remained unmatched. CDR3 nucleotides: TGTGCCTGGAGTCCTAGTCGGACTAGCTCCTACAATGAGCAGTTCTTC. This codes for CAWSPSRTSSYNEQFF.

This clone was detected only once. V gene TRBV21-1 combines with J gene TRBJ2-7; TRBD1, the table's D call, was not compared with the DNA. TRBV21-1 counts as a pseudogene. The CDR3 length is 18 residues. The CDR3 here is CASSKEHPGTGEVNEQYF. The CDR3 region has the DNA TGTGCCAGCAGCAAAGAACACCCCGGGACAGGGGAAGTAAACGAGCAGTACTTC.

The chain uses TRBV5-5 and TRBJ1-6; 9 positions match TRBD1. The germline CDR1 and CDR2 sequences are SGHKS and YYEKEE (reference sequence). The CDR3 is made up of 15 amino acids. J lost 5 bases, V lost 6 bases, and 6 bases had no gene match. The CDR3 nucleotides are TGTGCCAGCACCGTGGACAGGGGAAATAATTCACCCCTCCACTTT. It specifies CASTVDRGNNSPLHF.

CDR3 bases: TGTGCCAGCAGCCCACCTAACTACGGCGAGCAGTACTTC. This gives the protein CASSPPNYGEQYF. The V and J genes are TRBV27 and TRBJ2-7, with D unclear. CDR3 length equals 13 residues. The V and J ends lost 6 bases and 6 bases respectively, with 15 bases between them. CDR1 is MNHEY, CDR2 SMNVEV, per germline (reference sequence).

The V and J genes are TRBV2 and TRBJ2-1; TRBD1 matches at 8 bases. There are 18 residues in the CDR3. Trimming removed 3 bases from V and 2 bases from J; junction bases left unmatched: 12. The germline V gene encodes CDR1 SNHLY and CDR2 FYNNEI. CDR3 nucleotide sequence: TGTGCCAGCAGTGATTGGCCCAGAGACAGGGGCCCCTACAATGAGCAGTTCTTC. Its translation: CASSDWPRDRGPYNEQFF.

The V call is TRBV4-2, the J call TRBJ1-1; D might be TRBD1 (6 bases). Germline CDR1 LGHNA, CDR2 YNFKEQ. The CDR3 has 15 amino acids. The ends were cut back, 0 bases at V and 1 base at J, with 9 bases in the middle. CDR3 bases: TGTGCCAGCAGCCAAGAACAGGGCCAGAACACTGAAGCTTTCTTT. Protein product: CASSQEQGQNTEAFF.

This chain connects TRBV5-1 to TRBJ2-7; 15 bases are a match to TRBD2. The CDR3 consists of 18 residues. Germline V gives CDR1 SGHRS, CDR2 YFSETQ. V was clipped by 3 bases and J by 1 base; unmatched bases: 8. CDR3 in amino acids: CASSSGLAGGPGSYEQYF. CDR3 nucleotide sequence: TGCGCCAGCAGCTCTGGACTAGCGGGAGGGCCTGGGTCCTACGAGCAGTACTTC.

V usage is TRBV19 and J usage is TRBJ1-5, with D perhaps TRBD1 (6 bases). Trimming stripped 8 bases from V and 7 bases from J, with 15 bases between. The CDR3 is 13 residues long. From germline, CDR1 is LNHDA and CDR2 SQIVND (reference sequence). In nucleotides, the CDR3 is TGTGCCAGTTCACAGGGAAGAGGGCAGCCCCAGCATTTT. Translated: CASSQGRGQPQHF.

The chain combines TRBV7-2 with TRBJ1-1; D is unclear. There are 13 residues in the CDR3. Trimming took 3 bases from V and 1 from J, leaving 6 bases between them. Germline CDR1 SGHTA, CDR2 FQGNSA. This chain's CDR3 is CASSFLANTEAFF. As DNA, the CDR3 is TGTGCCAGCAGCTTCCTGGCGAACACTGAAGCTTTCTTT.

The J gene is TRBJ2-2, the V gene TRBV29-1, with a weak D call TRBD2 (5 bases). The CDR3 is 11 amino acids. V was cut by 7 bases and J by 7 bases, with 10 bases left in between. Per the germline V gene, CDR1 is SQVTM and CDR2 is ANQGSEA. The CDR3 sequence is CSGRRLGELFF. The CDR3 DNA follows: TGCAGCGGTAGGAGGCTCGGGGAGCTGTTTTTT.